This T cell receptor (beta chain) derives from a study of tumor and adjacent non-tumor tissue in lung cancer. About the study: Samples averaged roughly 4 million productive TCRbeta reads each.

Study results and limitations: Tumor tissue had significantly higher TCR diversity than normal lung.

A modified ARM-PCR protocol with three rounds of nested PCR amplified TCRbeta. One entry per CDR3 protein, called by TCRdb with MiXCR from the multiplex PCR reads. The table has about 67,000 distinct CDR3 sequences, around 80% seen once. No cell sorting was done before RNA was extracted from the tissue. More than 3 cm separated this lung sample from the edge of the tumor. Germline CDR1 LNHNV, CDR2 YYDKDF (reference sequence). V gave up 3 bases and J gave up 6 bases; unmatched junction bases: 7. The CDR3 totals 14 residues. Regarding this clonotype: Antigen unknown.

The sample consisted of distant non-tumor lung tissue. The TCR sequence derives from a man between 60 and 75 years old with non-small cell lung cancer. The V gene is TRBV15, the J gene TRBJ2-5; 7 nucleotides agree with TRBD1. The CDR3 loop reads CATSSQGGGQTQYF. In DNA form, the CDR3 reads TGTGCCACCAGCAGTCAAGGGGGCGGGCAGACCCAGTACTTC.